This T cell receptor beta chain was found in a study of brain metastases from non-small cell lung cancer. Clones were read by immunoSEQ multiplex PCR, and TCRdb kept only the in-frame ones, dropping some. The sample consists of about 4,900 clones, 65% to 80% of them appearing once. The CDR3 totals 13 residues. Trimming pared 3 bases from V and 6 bases from J, leaving 11 bases between. Study-level results: Paired brain metastases and primary tumors largely shared TCR repertoires. Expanded T-cell clones appeared in roughly 60% of brain metastases over primaries.

As concerns this clone: Its antigen is unidentified.

The V and J genes are TRBV12-3 or TRBV12-4 and TRBJ1-1; D gene unclear. The TCR sequence derives from a donor aged 40 or over with non-small cell lung cancer. The sample taken for sequencing was primary lung tumor tissue. The CDR3 loop is CASSFYGWPEAFF. As DNA, the CDR3 is TGTGCCAGCAGTTTTTACGGGTGGCCTGAAGCTTTCTTT.